This T cell receptor (beta chain) is from a study of beta chain features in type 1 diabetes. Turning to the study itself: Examined across all samples were about 110 million sorted cells. The study, taken as a whole, reports: For type 1 diabetes patients, VDJ junctions showed fewer insertions and more deletions. Shortening that was moderate but significant affected the TCRB CDR3s of Type 1 diabetes patients in all four CD4+ subsets.

This clone has more than one count but fewer than ten. Antigen unknown. This CDR3 has 12 residues. Expressed TCRB transcripts were sequenced because the isolated RNA had all been reverse transcribed beforehand. Assay: immunoSEQ multiplex PCR; the TCRdb copy retains only in-frame clones and omits some. The table lists about 340,000 clones, about 13% of them singletons. The chain carries TRBV21-1 and TRBJ2-3; the DNA was not compared with TRBD1, the D call given in the table. TRBV21-1 is flagged as a pseudogene. Sequenced material: naive CD4+ T cells from blood. The receptor comes from a woman aged 18-29 years with type 1 diabetes. The CDR3 sequence: CASSKGAIPQYF. CDR3 DNA: TGTGCCAGCAGCAAGGGCGCCATCCCCCAGTATTTT.